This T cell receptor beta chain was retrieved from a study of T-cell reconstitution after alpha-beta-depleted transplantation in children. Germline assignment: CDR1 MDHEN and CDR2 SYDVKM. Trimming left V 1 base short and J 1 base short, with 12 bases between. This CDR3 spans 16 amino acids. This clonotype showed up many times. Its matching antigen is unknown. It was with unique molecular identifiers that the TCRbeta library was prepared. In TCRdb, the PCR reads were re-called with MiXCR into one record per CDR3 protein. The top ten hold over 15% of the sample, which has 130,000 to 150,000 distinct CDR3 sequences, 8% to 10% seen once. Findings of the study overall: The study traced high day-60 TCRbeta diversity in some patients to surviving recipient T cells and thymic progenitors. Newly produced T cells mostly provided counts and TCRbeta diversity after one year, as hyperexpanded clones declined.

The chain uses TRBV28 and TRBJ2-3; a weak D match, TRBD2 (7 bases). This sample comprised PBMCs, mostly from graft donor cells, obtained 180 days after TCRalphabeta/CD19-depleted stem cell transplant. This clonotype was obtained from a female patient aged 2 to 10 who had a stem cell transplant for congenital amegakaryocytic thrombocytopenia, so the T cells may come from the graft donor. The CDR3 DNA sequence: TGTGCCAGCAGTTTATCGGGGGCGGGGGGCACAGATACGCAGTATTTT. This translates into CASSLSGAGGTDTQYF.